The 29 T cell receptor beta chains below all came from one sample that was sequenced in a study of blood T cell repertoires in COVID-19 (TCRdb year 2020). The method behind the library was the immunoSEQ multiplex PCR assay. TCRdb took over this immuneACCESS table, retaining in-frame rearrangements with V and J assigned. Such tables are incomplete; in checked studies, under half of the missing clones stem from an unresolved V gene, and the remainder is unexplained. Present in this sample are about 200,000 clones, 80% of which were seen just once. In total, the top ten clones hold 5.5% to 7% of the sample. The material sequenced was peripheral blood. These TCRs come from a woman between 65 and 79 years old with acute or convalescent COVID-19.

This clone has a single count. The V and J genes are TRBV30 and TRBJ2-3; TRBD1 agrees at 9 bases. CDR1 is GTSNPN, CDR2 SVGIG, per germline (reference sequence). The CDR3 extends over 14 amino acids. J was trimmed by 7 bases and V by 4 bases; bases with no gene match: 9. The CDR3 DNA is TGTGCCTGGAATGACGGACAGGGGAGGTATACGCAGTATTTT. Translation gives CAWNDGQGRYTQYF.

The rearrangement uses TRBV24-1 and TRBJ2-2; perhaps TRBD1 as D (6 bases). The germline V gene encodes CDR1 KGHDR and CDR2 SFDVKD. The CDR3 contains 16 residues. V was clipped by 2 bases and J by 4 bases, with 13 bases between them. The CDR3 protein is CATSDSDSRATGELFF. CDR3 DNA: TGTGCCACCAGTGATTCGGACAGCCGGGCCACCGGGGAGCTGTTTTTT.

The J gene is TRBJ1-1, the V gene TRBV7-8; D possibly corresponds to TRBD1 (5 bases). V was clipped by 3 bases and J by 1 base, with 12 bases between them. The CDR3 consists of 15 residues. Looked up from germline, CDR1 is SGHVS and CDR2 is FQNEAQ. CDR3 nucleotide sequence: TGTGCCAGCAGCTTCAACCGGGGGGAGAACACTGAAGCTTTCTTT. It yields the protein CASSFNRGENTEAFF.

V usage is TRBV7-8 and J usage is TRBJ2-2; 7 bases align to TRBD2. V lost 0 bases to trimming and J lost 0 bases; unmatched junction nucleotides: 1. The CDR3 is 16 residues long. Germline V lookup: CDR1 SGHVS, CDR2 FQNEAQ. The CDR3 sequence: CASSLALAANTGELFF. The DNA for the CDR3 is TGTGCCAGCAGCTTAGCCCTAGCGGCGAACACCGGGGAGCTGTTTTTT.

The CDR3 DNA is TGTGCCATCAGTGAGGTGGCGGGGAACAATGAGCAGTTCTTC. Amino acid sequence: CAISEVAGNNEQFF. The V and J genes are TRBV10-3 and TRBJ2-1; D is possibly TRBD2 (6 bases). V lost 2 bases and J lost 5, with 10 bases in between. CDR1 ENHRY and CDR2 SYGVKD come from the germline V gene. The CDR3 sequence is 14 residues long.

The V call is TRBV3-1 (or the pseudogene TRBV3-2), the J call TRBJ2-2; 7 positions match TRBD2. With 1 base clipped from V and 3 bases from J, the junction kept 5 bases outside the gene matches. The germline CDR1 and CDR2 sequences are LGHDT and YNNKEL (reference sequence). The CDR3 sequence is 16 residues long. The CDR3 sequence is CASSQGGGGYTGELFF. The CDR3, as DNA: TGTGCCAGCAGCCAAGGTGGGGGAGGGTACACCGGGGAGCTGTTTTTT.

The chain couples TRBV5-6 to TRBJ2-5; 7 positions match TRBD2. The CDR3 extends over 15 amino acids. V shed 3 bases and J 2 bases; nucleotides not matched to a gene: 7. Per the germline V gene, CDR1 is SGHDT and CDR2 is YYEEEE. CDR3 loop: CASSSWGGTQETQYF. The CDR3 DNA follows: TGTGCCAGCAGCTCATGGGGGGGAACACAAGAGACCCAGTACTTC.

The chain combines TRBV30 with TRBJ2-3, with 11 bases matching TRBD1. The CDR3 consists of 15 residues. Germline assignment: CDR1 GTSNPN and CDR2 SVGIG (reference sequence). The ends lost 0 bases at V and 3 bases at J; junction bases unmatched: 2. The CDR3 loop is CAWSVGTGGTDTQYF. The CDR3 DNA follows: TGTGCCTGGAGTGTAGGGACAGGGGGTACAGATACGCAGTATTTT.

This clone was detected only once. The same CDR3 arises from other DNA sequences in this sample as well. The chain uses TRBV19 and TRBJ2-1; 7 bases agree with TRBD1. Germline loops: CDR1 LNHDA, CDR2 SQIVND (reference sequence). This CDR3 has 15 amino acids. Losses at the gene ends were 1 base for V and 1 base for J; bases not matched to a gene: 1. CDR3 sequence reads: CASSIGQGSYNEQFF. Here the CDR3 DNA reads TGTGCCAGTAGTATAGGACAGGGATCCTACAATGAGCAGTTCTTC.

The chain employs TRBV10-2 and TRBJ1-4; D is unresolved. Trimming took 3 bases from V and 4 from J, leaving 9 bases between them. Per germline, CDR1 WSHSY and CDR2 SAAADI. The CDR3 has 14 amino acids. For the CDR3, the DNA is TGCGCCAGCAGTGATGAAGCGGTTAATGAAAAACTGTTTTTT. Encoded protein: CASSDEAVNEKLFF.

CDR3 bases: TGTGCCAGCAGTGCTCGGAGCGGGGGCTACAATGAGCAGTTCTTC. Residues: CASSARSGGYNEQFF. The J gene is TRBJ2-1, the V gene TRBV2; 8 bases agree with TRBD2. Germline CDR1 is SNHLY and CDR2 is FYNNEI. After removal of 4 bases from V and 3 bases from J, the junction contained 5 bases not matched to a gene. CDR3 length: 15 residues.

The CDR3 DNA sequence: TGCGCCAGCAGCTTGGAGCCCCAACAGGATACGCAGTATTTT. Protein sequence: CASSLEPQQDTQYF. The chain has TRBV5-1 and TRBJ2-3, with D hard to call. The V gene's germline CDR1 is SGHRS and CDR2 YFSETQ. The CDR3 is made up of 14 amino acids. Trimming cost V 0 bases and J 6 bases, with 11 bases left between them.

This clone was detected once. CDR3 protein: CASSLGTGILAGVNEQFF. CDR3 in DNA: TGCGCCAGCAGCTTGGGGACAGGTATCCTAGCGGGAGTAAATGAGCAGTTCTTC. The V call is TRBV5-1, the J call TRBJ2-1, with 10 bases aligning to TRBD2. CDR1 and CDR2 (germline): SGHRS, YFSETQ. The CDR3 has 18 residues. The ends lost 0 bases at V and 7 bases at J; junction bases unmatched: 13. Variable domain in full (rest from reference TRBV5-1 and TRBJ2-1): KAGVTQTPRYLIKTRGQQVTLSCSPISGHRSVSWYQQTPGQGLQFLFEYFSETQRNKGNFPGRFSGRQFSNSRSEMNVSTLELGDSALYLCASSLGTGILAGVNEQFFGPGTRLTVL.

This clone came up a few times. The chain links TRBV2 to TRBJ1-2; 9 bases align to TRBD1. After removal of 6 bases from V and 0 bases from J, the junction contained 2 bases not matched to a gene. The CDR3 runs to 14 residues. CDR1 and CDR2 from the germline V gene are SNHLY and FYNNEI. DNA for the CDR3: TGTGCCAGCAGGGGACAGGGAACTAACTATGGCTACACCTTC. Protein sequence: CASRGQGTNYGYTF.

The chain links TRBV5-5 to TRBJ1-5, with a weak D call TRBD1 (5 bases). Deletions cut 4 bases from V and 8 bases from J, with 28 bases between. Germline assignment: CDR1 SGHKS and CDR2 YYEKEE (reference sequence). The CDR3 is made up of 18 amino acids. Written as DNA, the CDR3 is TGTGCCAGCAGCCCGGGAGGGTCTAGTCTGGGACCCTGGGAGCCCCAGCATTTT. Encoded protein: CASSPGGSSLGPWEPQHF.

The CDR3 DNA reads as TGTGCCAGCAGCGTGACAGGGGGAGTAGATACGCAGTATTTT. It translates to CASSVTGGVDTQYF. This chain uses TRBV7-3 with TRBJ2-3; 9 bases are a match to TRBD1. CDR1 SGHTA and CDR2 FQGTGA come from the germline V gene. V was clipped by 5 bases and J by 5 bases; unmatched bases: 5. CDR3 length: 14 amino acids.

The rearrangement uses TRBV11-2 and TRBJ2-5, with D perhaps matching TRBD1 (5 bases). With 3 bases removed from V and 4 bases from J, the gap between germline ends came to 6 bases. The CDR3 is 12 amino acids. Germline V CDR1 and CDR2: SGHAT, FQNNGV. This CDR3 is CASSFRVETQYF. The CDR3 DNA sequence: TGTGCCAGCAGCTTCAGGGTAGAGACCCAGTACTTC.

J is TRBJ2-5 and V is TRBV28; D is unclear. Germline values: CDR1 MDHEN, CDR2 SYDVKM. There are 15 residues in the CDR3. Trimming left V 5 bases short and J 0 bases short, with 13 bases between. The CDR3, as DNA: TGTGCCAGCAGTCCGATCGACTTGGACCAAGAGACCCAGTACTTC. Its translation: CASSPIDLDQETQYF.

This clone has just a few counts. CDR3 amino acids: CASKTGTGRFETQYF. DNA of the CDR3: TGTGCCAGCAAAACCGGGACAGGGAGGTTCGAGACCCAGTACTTC. The rearrangement uses TRBV27 and TRBJ2-5, with TRBD1 matching 9 bases. Germline V lookup: CDR1 MNHEY, CDR2 SMNVEV (reference sequence). V lost 7 bases and J lost 5; bases outside the gene matches: 11. This CDR3 spans 15 amino acids.

V is TRBV19 and J is TRBJ1-5, with 11 bases aligning to TRBD1. The V gene's germline CDR1 is LNHDA and CDR2 SQIVND (reference sequence). The CDR3 covers 15 residues. V was pared by 2 bases and J by 6 bases, with 3 bases of the junction left unmatched. The CDR3 loop is CASSIRGTGGQPQHF. CDR3 DNA sequence: TGTGCCAGTAGTATAAGGGGGACAGGGGGTCAGCCCCAGCATTTT.

The chain uses TRBV10-3 and TRBJ2-6; 14 positions agree with TRBD2. V dropped 6 bases and J dropped 3; count of bases not matched to a gene: 4. Germline V gives CDR1 ENHRY, CDR2 SYGVKD. The CDR3 has 17 residues. This CDR3 is CAIRGTSGSGGANVLTF. CDR3 nucleotides: TGTGCCATCAGGGGGACTAGCGGGAGCGGTGGGGCCAACGTCCTGACTTTC.

The V and J genes are TRBV28 and TRBJ1-4; 10 nucleotides agree with TRBD1. The CDR3 runs 16 residues. With V trimmed by 3 bases and J by 6 bases, 7 bases remained unmatched. Germline V gene sequence: CDR1 MDHEN, CDR2 SYDVKM. The CDR3 here is CASSFREGQGDEKLFF. The CDR3 coding sequence is TGTGCCAGCAGTTTCCGTGAAGGACAGGGGGATGAAAAACTGTTTTTT.

The V call is TRBV9, the J call TRBJ2-2; tentatively, D is TRBD2 (6 bases). Germline V lookup: CDR1 SGDLS, CDR2 YYNGEE. The length of the CDR3 is 18 residues. The V end lost 4 bases, the J end lost 0 bases, and 19 bases lay between the germline ends. CDR3 sequence (DNA): TGTGCCAGCAGCCCTGTTGGGAGCGGGTCCGCGAACACCGGGGAGCTGTTTTTT. Its translation is CASSPVGSGSANTGELFF.

The V call is TRBV20-1, the J call TRBJ2-5, with a possible D match to TRBD2 (6 bases). The V and J ends lost 6 bases and 10 bases respectively, with 15 bases between them. The germline V gene encodes CDR1 DFQATT and CDR2 SNEGSKA (reference sequence). The length of the CDR3 is 11 residues. The CDR3 sequence: CSAPLGGVQYF. The CDR3 DNA reads as TGCAGTGCCCCGCTGGGGGGTGTCCAGTACTTC.

The chain couples TRBV6-4 to TRBJ2-1, with 8 nucleotides matching TRBD1. CDR3 length equals 15 residues. V gave up 4 bases and J gave up 2 bases; unmatched junction bases: 4. Germline CDR1 is MRHNA and CDR2 is SNTAGT. CDR3 sequence: CASSVGTGPYNEQFF. In DNA, the CDR3 is TGTGCCAGCAGTGTCGGGACAGGTCCCTACAATGAGCAGTTCTTC.

V and J are TRBV6-5 and TRBJ1-1; 7 nucleotides agree with TRBD1. Looked up from germline, CDR1 is MNHEY and CDR2 is SVGAGI. V lost 0 bases, J lost 4 bases, and 5 bases stayed unmatched. There are 15 residues in the CDR3. The CDR3 loop reads CASSYSTGKSTEAFF. In nucleotides, the CDR3 is TGTGCCAGCAGTTACTCGACAGGGAAGAGCACTGAAGCTTTCTTT.

The chain carries TRBV7-2 and TRBJ1-2; possible D gene TRBD1, 5 bases. Germline lookup yields CDR1 SGHTA and CDR2 FQGNSA. Trimming removed 4 bases at V and 8 bases at J, with 11 bases between. The CDR3 length is 12 residues. Written as DNA, the CDR3 is TGTGCCAGCAGCTCCAGGGTTGGAGGCTACACCTTC. Residues: CASSSRVGGYTF. Variable domain in full (rest from reference TRBV7-2 and TRBJ1-2): GAGVSQSPSNKVTEKGKDVELRCDPISGHTALYWYRQSLGQGLEFLIYFQGNSAPDKSGLPSDRFSAERTGGSVSTLTIQRTQQEDSAVYLCASSSRVGGYTFGSGTRLTVV.

The chain recombines TRBV19 with TRBJ2-2; D might be TRBD2 (6 bases). The germline gives CDR1 LNHDA, CDR2 SQIVND (reference sequence). The germline V and J ends were trimmed by 0 bases and 7 bases, with 12 bases remaining between them. The length of the CDR3 is 15 residues. The CDR3 loop is CASSIELGLFGELFF. DNA for the CDR3: TGTGCCAGTAGTATAGAACTAGGACTATTCGGGGAGCTGTTTTTT.

The chain links TRBV7-3 to TRBJ1-1; 7 bases fit TRBD1. Germline-derived CDR1 and CDR2 are SGHTA and FQGTGA. V dropped 3 bases and J dropped 1; count of bases not matched to a gene: 5. There are 15 residues in the CDR3. The CDR3 spells CASSFGTETNTEAFF. In nucleotides, the CDR3 is TGTGCCAGCAGCTTCGGGACAGAGACGAACACTGAAGCTTTCTTT.